This T cell receptor beta chain was identified during a study of blood T cells in healthy people across ages. This CDR3 has 12 residues. Trimming left V 8 bases short and J 13 bases short, with 20 bases between. In germline, CDR1 is SNHLY, CDR2 FYNNEI. It was with a sample-barcoded 5' primer and a J-beta primer mix that a second PCR of about 7 to 12 cycles was run. One entry per CDR3 protein, called by TCRdb with MiXCR from the 5' RACE reads. The sample carries 1.5 million to 2 million distinct CDR3 sequences, about 30% recorded once. This TCR derives from a woman aged 30 to 39 in good health. Specimen: blood. The chain recombines TRBV2 with TRBJ2-5, with a tentative D call TRBD1 (6 bases). CDR3 DNA sequence: TGTGCCAGCGCCAGGGACATCCCGTTCGGGTACTTC. Translation gives CASARDIPFGYF.